A single sample gave rise to the 5 T cell receptor beta chains below, sequenced in a study of sequential checkpoint blockade in melanoma. As to treatment: randomized to nivolumab then ipilimumab (arm A) or the reverse (arm B). Profiling relied on immunoSEQ multiplex PCR, and the TCRdb table lists in-frame clones only, not all of them. This sample has approximately 2,800 clones; roughly 17% occur once, and the top ten carry 23%. The sequencing here drew on tumor tissue (inferred from file names), taken from a patient given nivolumab and ipilimumab in sequence. All receptors come from a human donor with melanoma.

This clone is termed medium-sized. The chain has TRBV28 and TRBJ2-1; D gene ambiguous. There are 13 residues in the CDR3. CDR1 is MDHEN, CDR2 SYDVKM, per germline. V was cut by 5 bases and J by 0 bases, with 5 bases left in between. The CDR3 DNA follows: TGTGCCAGCAGTGTAGCCTCCTACAATGAGCAGTTCTTC. This codes for CASSVASYNEQFF.

The V call is TRBV28, the J call TRBJ2-2, with D uncertain. The CDR3 sequence is 16 residues long. The germline V and J ends were trimmed by 1 base and 3 bases, with 12 bases remaining between them. CDR1 is MDHEN, CDR2 SYDVKM, per germline. This CDR3 is CASSLLSVRDTGELFF. CDR3 nucleotides: TGTGCCAGCAGTTTATTGTCCGTTAGGGACACCGGGGAGCTGTTTTTT.

V usage is TRBV6-8 and J usage is TRBJ1-5; the D is unclear. V was shortened by 5 bases and J by 0 bases, with 8 bases between the two germline ends. The germline V gene has CDR1 MNHGY and CDR2 SAAAGT. The CDR3 is made up of 14 amino acids. CDR3 region: CASSAEYSNQPQHF. The CDR3 coding sequence is TGTGCCAGCAGTGCAGAATATAGCAATCAGCCCCAGCATTTT.

This clone is judged medium-sized. This chain connects TRBV6-8 to TRBJ2-2; D unclear. Per the germline V gene, CDR1 is MNHGY and CDR2 is SAAAGT. V dropped 6 bases and J dropped 7 bases, with 12 bases sitting between them. The CDR3 length is 13 residues. CDR3 region: CASRRGFSGELFF. DNA of the CDR3: TGTGCCAGCAGACGCGGTTTCAGCGGGGAGCTGTTTTTT.

This clone was seen ten or more times. The rearrangement joins TRBV11-3 to TRBJ2-7; 9 nucleotides agree with TRBD1. Losses at the gene ends were 4 bases for V and 2 bases for J; bases not matched to a gene: 12. Germline V CDR1 and CDR2: SGHNT, YENEEA. There are 17 residues in the CDR3. CDR3 bases: TGTGCCAGCAGCTCCCCGGGACAGGGCCCGGTAGCCTACGAGCAGTACTTC. Translated: CASSSPGQGPVAYEQYF.